This paragraph covers one T cell receptor (beta chain) sequence. Profiled with immunoSEQ multiplex PCR; TCRdb holds only in-frame clones, not every one. Counted here are 350,000 to 450,000 clones, 90% to 95% occurring once; the ten biggest clones make up 0.86%. The data originate from a study of blood T cell repertoires in COVID-19. Study-level information: Sites across the United States, Italy and Spain contributed samples from acute and convalescent COVID-19. T cells, B-cell-depleted T cells, or PBMCs provided the cDNA or gDNA that served as material.

Germline CDR1 MNHEY, CDR2 SMNVEV (reference sequence). The length of the CDR3 is 15 residues. V lost 3 bases and J 1 base, leaving 10 bases between the germline ends. Each participant's cohort was designated according to participant-reported clinical history. Exposed participants encountered a COVID-19 case during the 2 weeks preceding study entry. This clonotype originated in a woman in her thirties or forties who had been exposed to COVID-19. Input material: PBMCs or T cells enriched from blood (not recorded which). V usage is TRBV27 and J usage is TRBJ1-5, with D unresolved. The DNA for the CDR3 is TGTGCCAGCAGTTTGGGCCTCTTGAGCAATCAGCCCCAGCATTTT. This codes for CASSLGLLSNQPQHF.